Following are 18 T cell receptor beta chains from one sample sequenced in a study of blood T cell repertoires in COVID-19. Some clones are missing from TCRdb's copy, which holds only in-frame ones; the method was immunoSEQ multiplex PCR. The top ten hold approximately 0.63% of the sample, which has 150,000 or so clones, about 85% seen once. Sequencing was done on a sample of peripheral blood. These receptors came from a man aged 55 to 70 with COVID-19, enrolled during active disease.

The V call is TRBV13, the J call TRBJ2-2; D is unclear. The CDR3 covers 16 residues. V dropped 2 bases and J dropped 5 bases, with 15 bases sitting between them. Germline lookup yields CDR1 PRHDT and CDR2 FYEKMQ (reference sequence). The CDR3 loop reads CASSLKPGLGTGELFF. CDR3 DNA: TGTGCCAGCAGCTTAAAGCCAGGTCTCGGAACCGGGGAGCTGTTTTTT.

The rearrangement links TRBV7-9 to TRBJ2-1, with 7 bases matching TRBD2. The trim removed 4 bases at V and 12 bases at J, leaving 27 bases unmatched. Per the germline V gene, CDR1 is SEHNR and CDR2 is FQNEAQ (reference sequence). CDR3 length equals 19 residues. The CDR3 spells CASSYPPGLQRNRKIGQFF. Here the CDR3 DNA reads TGTGCCAGCAGCTACCCACCGGGACTACAACGTAATCGCAAGATAGGGCAGTTCTTC.

J is TRBJ1-2 and V is TRBV19; TRBD1 aligns across 8 bases. This CDR3 has 17 residues. Germline CDR1 is LNHDA and CDR2 is SQIVND (reference sequence). V trimming: 2 bases; J trimming: 7 bases; junction bases outside the gene matches: 15. Written as DNA, the CDR3 is TGTGCCAGTAGTATAAGGCAGGGGCCGTCCCAGGGGGCTGGCTACACCTTC. It is translated as CASSIRQGPSQGAGYTF.

V and J are TRBV11-2 and TRBJ1-2; 9 positions agree with TRBD1. There are 15 residues in the CDR3. Germline-derived CDR1 and CDR2 are SGHAT and FQNNGV. Trimming at V came to 1 base and at J to 3 bases, leaving 3 bases not matched to a gene. In DNA, the CDR3 is TGTGCCAGCAGCTTAGGGGACAGGGCCCACTATGGCTACACCTTC. Translation gives CASSLGDRAHYGYTF.

The chain joins TRBV3-1 (or the pseudogene TRBV3-2) to TRBJ2-5, with TRBD2 identical over 13 bases. The V and J ends lost 7 bases and 4 bases, in that order; junction bases with no gene match: 12. CDR1 and CDR2 from the germline V gene are LGHDT and YNNKEL (reference sequence). The CDR3 consists of 17 residues. The CDR3 is CASNPGTLAGGTETQYF. DNA for the CDR3: TGTGCCAGCAATCCCGGGACACTAGCGGGGGGGACAGAGACCCAGTACTTC.

This chain links TRBV4-1 with TRBJ1-1; D remains ambiguous. The CDR3 runs to 14 residues. V was clipped by 4 bases and J by 2 bases, with 11 bases between them. The germline V gene has CDR1 MGHRA and CDR2 YSYEKL. Written as DNA, the CDR3 is TGCGCCAGCAGCCCCGGACGGACTAACACTGAAGCTTTCTTT. Amino acids: CASSPGRTNTEAFF.

The chain carries TRBV29-1 and TRBJ1-4, with D uncertain. Trimming stripped 4 bases from V and 8 bases from J, with 11 bases between. The CDR3 is made up of 12 amino acids. Per the germline V gene, CDR1 is SQVTM and CDR2 is ANQGSEA. The CDR3 is CSVGGGGEKLFF. The CDR3 DNA follows: TGCAGCGTTGGGGGAGGTGGGGAAAAACTGTTTTTT. Variable domain in full (rest from reference TRBV29-1 and TRBJ1-4): SAVISQKPSRDICQRGTSLTIQCQVDSQVTMMFWYRQQPGQSLTLIATANQGSEATYESGFVIDKFPISRPNLTFSTLTVSNMSPEDSSIYLCSVGGGGEKLFFGSGTQLSVL.

J is TRBJ1-2 and V is TRBV11-3; D may be TRBD1 (6 bases). The V end lost 1 base, the J end lost 7 bases, and 13 bases lay between the germline ends. The CDR3 spans 14 residues. The germline V gene encodes CDR1 SGHNT and CDR2 YENEEA. The CDR3 DNA reads as TGTGCCAGCAGCTTAGCTGGGGGCGTCCTTGGCTACACCTTC. It codes for CASSLAGGVLGYTF.

This chain connects TRBV29-1 to TRBJ1-3; the D is unclear. V dropped 4 bases and J dropped 0 bases, with 4 bases sitting between them. The CDR3 is 12 residues long. CDR1 is SQVTM and CDR2 is ANQGSEA in the germline V gene. The chain's CDR3 is CSVGSSGNTIYF. CDR3 coding DNA: TGCAGCGTTGGTAGCTCTGGAAACACCATATATTTT.

The rearrangement uses TRBV3-1 (or the pseudogene TRBV3-2) and TRBJ1-2; 8 bases align to TRBD1. The V segment lost 4 bases and the J segment 7 bases; nucleotides outside the gene matches: 5. Per germline, CDR1 LGHDT and CDR2 YNNKEL (reference sequence). The CDR3 runs to 13 residues. The CDR3: CASSLDRGGGYTF. CDR3 DNA: TGTGCCAGCAGCCTTGACAGGGGAGGTGGCTACACCTTC.

The chain combines TRBV7-9 with TRBJ2-3; D gene ambiguous. From germline, CDR1 is SEHNR and CDR2 FQNEAQ (reference sequence). V was cut by 1 base and J by 4 bases, with 6 bases left in between. CDR3 length: 13 amino acids. The CDR3 spells CASSLVSADTQYF. CDR3 nucleotide sequence: TGTGCCAGCAGCTTAGTCTCCGCAGATACGCAGTATTTT.

The J gene is TRBJ2-1, the V gene TRBV2; 9 positions agree with TRBD1. The CDR3 extends over 15 amino acids. From germline, CDR1 is SNHLY and CDR2 FYNNEI. The V and J ends lost 4 bases and 7 bases, in that order; junction bases with no gene match: 8. The CDR3 nucleotides are TGTGCCAGCAGTGCTTTACAGGGGGCGCGGAATGAGCAGTTCTTC. Translated: CASSALQGARNEQFF.

The J gene is TRBJ1-1, the V gene TRBV2; maybe TRBD1 (5 bases). This CDR3 has 15 amino acids. Trimming stripped 5 bases from V and 2 bases from J, with 15 bases between. Germline loops: CDR1 SNHLY, CDR2 FYNNEI. CDR3 sequence (DNA): TGTGCCAGCAGTCCGACAGCCACCAGAAACACTGAAGCTTTCTTT. It is translated as CASSPTATRNTEAFF. The whole variable domain, filled in from reference TRBV2 and TRBJ1-1, reads EPEVTQTPSHQVTQMGQEVILRCVPISNHLYFYWYRQILGQKVEFLVSFYNNEISEKSEIFDDQFSVERPDGSNFTLKIRSTKLEDSAMYFCASSPTATRNTEAFFGQGTRLTVV.

V and J are TRBV4-3 and TRBJ2-1; weak D call: TRBD2 (5 bases). Germline V CDR1 and CDR2: LGHNA, YSLEER. The CDR3 contains 14 residues. Trimming stripped 4 bases from V and 4 bases from J, with 11 bases between. Here the CDR3 reads CASSLTGSYNEQFF. The CDR3, as DNA: TGCGCCAGCAGCCTCACGGGGAGTTACAATGAGCAGTTCTTC.

This sequence joins TRBV18 and TRBJ2-7; 7 nucleotides align to TRBD2. V was pared by 1 base and J by 0 bases, with 12 bases of the junction left unmatched. Germline lookup yields CDR1 KGHSH and CDR2 LQKENI. This CDR3 spans 18 amino acids. The DNA of the CDR3 is TGTGCCAGCTCACCACTTCCACCCGTGGGGGGGTCCTCCTACGAGCAGTACTTC. It specifies CASSPLPPVGGSSYEQYF.

There are a few counts of this clone. The chain has TRBV7-2 and TRBJ2-3; D gene ambiguous. The CDR3 covers 12 residues. Trimming shortened V by 5 bases and J by 3 bases, and 6 bases separated the two germline ends. Germline V gene lookup returns CDR1 SGHTA and CDR2 FQGNSA. As DNA, the CDR3 is TGTGCCAGCAGCACCTATACAGATACGCAGTATTTT. Protein sequence: CASSTYTDTQYF.

The chain carries TRBV7-2 and TRBJ1-2, with 8 bases identical to TRBD1. Germline-derived CDR1 and CDR2 are SGHTA and FQGNSA. The CDR3 sequence is 13 residues long. The junction had 3 bases not matched to a gene; V was cut back by 2 bases and J by 7 bases. The CDR3 DNA sequence: TGTGCCAGCAGCTTACCAGGGGGCGGTGGCTACACCTTC. Encoded protein: CASSLPGGGGYTF.

In this sample, this clone turned up a few times. The genes are TRBV15 and TRBJ2-7, with 13 bases matching TRBD2. This CDR3 is 16 amino acids long. The V gene end was trimmed by 0 bases and the J gene end by 5 bases; junction bases not matched to a gene: 4. Germline V gene lookup returns CDR1 LNHNV and CDR2 YYDKDF (reference sequence). The DNA for the CDR3 is TGTGCCACCAGCAGAGATAGGACTAGCGGGAGAAACGAGCAGTACTTC. The encoded protein is CATSRDRTSGRNEQYF. The entire variable domain, with the rest obtained from reference TRBV15 and TRBJ2-7, is as follows: DAMVIQNPRYQVTQFGKPVTLSCSQTLNHNVMYWYQQKSSQAPKLLFHYYDKDFNNEADTPDNFQSRRPNTSFCFLDIRSPGLGDTAMYLCATSRDRTSGRNEQYFGPGTRLTVT.